These T cell receptor beta chains were read from a single sample in a study of cytomegalovirus exposure and HLA in healthy donors. TCRdb keeps only in-frame clones here, not all; method: immunoSEQ multiplex PCR. The table records some 170,000 clones, about nine tenths of them present only once. The sample was PBMCs. These receptors all stem from a man aged 18 to 29 in good health and CMV-seropositive. Each CDR3 is given without its conserved first and last residue. Each record gives: V gene, J gene, clone size, CDR3 protein. Expanded clones are given a class, and other clones once, few, many or no size at all.

v_gene: TRBV7-9
j_gene: TRBJ2-7
abundance: -
CDR3aa: ASSHPGGSAYEQY

v_gene: TRBV11-2
j_gene: TRBJ2-3
abundance: -
CDR3aa: ASGQRKTDTQY

v_gene: TRBV7-2
j_gene: TRBJ2-3
abundance: few
CDR3aa: ASGRQGASTDTQY

v_gene: TRBV29-1
j_gene: TRBJ2-3
abundance: -
CDR3aa: SVAVGGTDTQY

v_gene: TRBV29-1
j_gene: TRBJ2-1
abundance: -
CDR3aa: SVDTGLAGEYNEQF

v_gene: TRBV6-6
j_gene: TRBJ2-7
abundance: once
CDR3aa: ASILSKGASYEQY

v_gene: TRBV6-6
j_gene: TRBJ2-2
abundance: -
CDR3aa: ASSSPAGPNTGELF

v_gene: TRBV21-1
j_gene: TRBJ2-5
abundance: -
CDR3aa: ASSKDRGIQETQY

v_gene: TRBV30
j_gene: TRBJ2-5
abundance: -
CDR3aa: AWTTSGQETQY

v_gene: TRBV7-9
j_gene: TRBJ2-7
abundance: -
CDR3aa: ASSYATGFFAYEQY

v_gene: TRBV7-9
j_gene: TRBJ1-1
abundance: -
CDR3aa: ASSLVSGQENTEAF

v_gene: TRBV30
j_gene: TRBJ1-1
abundance: -
CDR3aa: ACSPEVMNTEAF

v_gene: TRBV27
j_gene: TRBJ1-2
abundance: -
CDR3aa: ASSLSGTANYGYT

v_gene: TRBV7-9
j_gene: TRBJ1-2
abundance: -
CDR3aa: ASIAPGTVGYT

v_gene: TRBV5-6
j_gene: TRBJ1-3
abundance: once
CDR3aa: ASSRGNTIY

v_gene: TRBV28
j_gene: TRBJ1-4
abundance: -
CDR3aa: AIRTPGQKKLF

v_gene: TRBV18
j_gene: TRBJ1-3
abundance: few
CDR3aa: ASKDRSHSGNTIY

v_gene: TRBV6-5
j_gene: TRBJ1-1
abundance: -
CDR3aa: ASSYSTEMNTEAF

v_gene: TRBV9
j_gene: TRBJ1-2
abundance: -
CDR3aa: ASSVSGNYGYT

v_gene: TRBV28
j_gene: TRBJ1-5
abundance: -
CDR3aa: ASSTGQGNQPQH

v_gene: TRBV28
j_gene: TRBJ2-7
abundance: -
CDR3aa: ASRLYNRDRVYEQY